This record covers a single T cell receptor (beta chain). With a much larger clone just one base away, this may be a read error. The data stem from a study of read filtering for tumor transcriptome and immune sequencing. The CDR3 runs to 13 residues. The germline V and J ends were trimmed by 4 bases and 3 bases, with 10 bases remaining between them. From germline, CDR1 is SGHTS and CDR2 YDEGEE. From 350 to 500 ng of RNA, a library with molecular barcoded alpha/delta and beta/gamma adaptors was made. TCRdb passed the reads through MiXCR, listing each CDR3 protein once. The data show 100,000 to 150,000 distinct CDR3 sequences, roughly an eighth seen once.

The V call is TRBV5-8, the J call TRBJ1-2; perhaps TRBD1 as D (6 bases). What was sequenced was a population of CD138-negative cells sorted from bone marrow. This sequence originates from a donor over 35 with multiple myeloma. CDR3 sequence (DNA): TGTGCCAGCAGCCCAGGGGTCTACTATGGCTACACCTTC. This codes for CASSPGVYYGYTF.